This T cell receptor beta chain appears in the sequencing data of a study of graft-versus-host responses after intestinal transplantation. Findings and limits, study-wide: Early declines in HvG clones that occurred post-transplant were associated with peak circulating GvH clone levels.

Worth noting for this clone: What it binds is not known.

The assay was immunoSEQ multiplex PCR, and TCRdb's table has in-frame clones only and misses some. This repertoire shows around 100,000 clones, 90% to 95% found once; its top ten account for less than 1.5%. The trim removed 5 bases at V and 5 bases at J, leaving 4 bases unmatched. The germline V gene has CDR1 MNHEY and CDR2 SMNVEV (reference sequence). CDR3 length: 14 residues. The rearrangement joins TRBV27 to TRBJ2-5, with 11 nucleotides matching TRBD1. Sequencing was performed on unstimulated CD8+ T cells sorted from spleen or lymph node cells, taken before intestinal transplant. The receptor was isolated from a human donor who received an intestinal transplant. The CDR3 sequence is CASSHGTGGETQYF. The CDR3 region has the DNA TGTGCCAGCAGTCACGGGACAGGGGGGGAGACCCAGTACTTC.